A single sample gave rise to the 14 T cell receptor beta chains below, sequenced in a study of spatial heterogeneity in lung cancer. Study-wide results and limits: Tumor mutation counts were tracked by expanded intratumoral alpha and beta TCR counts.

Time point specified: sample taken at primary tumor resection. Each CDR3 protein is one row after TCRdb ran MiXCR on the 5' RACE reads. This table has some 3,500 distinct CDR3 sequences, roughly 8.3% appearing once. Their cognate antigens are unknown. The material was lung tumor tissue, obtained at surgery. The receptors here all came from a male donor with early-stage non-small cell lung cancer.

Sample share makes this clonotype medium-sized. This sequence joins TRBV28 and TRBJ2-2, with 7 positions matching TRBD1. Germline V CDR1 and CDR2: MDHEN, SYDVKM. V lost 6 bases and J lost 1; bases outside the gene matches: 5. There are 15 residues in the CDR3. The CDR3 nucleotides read TGTGCCAGCAGACAGGGGACAGTGAACACCGGGGAGCTGTTTTTT. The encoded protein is CASRQGTVNTGELFF.

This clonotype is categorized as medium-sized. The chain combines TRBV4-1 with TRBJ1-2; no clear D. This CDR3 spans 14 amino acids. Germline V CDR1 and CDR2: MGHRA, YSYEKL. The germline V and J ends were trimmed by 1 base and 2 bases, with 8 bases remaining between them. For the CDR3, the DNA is TGCGCCAGCAGCCAAGCAGCGGGAAACTATGGCTACACCTTC. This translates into CASSQAAGNYGYTF.

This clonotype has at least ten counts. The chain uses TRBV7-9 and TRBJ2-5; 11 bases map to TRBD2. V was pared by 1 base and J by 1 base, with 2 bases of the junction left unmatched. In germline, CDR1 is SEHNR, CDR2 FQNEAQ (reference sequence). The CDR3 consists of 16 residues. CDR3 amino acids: CASSLGTSGPQETQYF. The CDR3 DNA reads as TGTGCCAGCAGCTTAGGGACTAGCGGGCCCCAAGAGACCCAGTACTTC.

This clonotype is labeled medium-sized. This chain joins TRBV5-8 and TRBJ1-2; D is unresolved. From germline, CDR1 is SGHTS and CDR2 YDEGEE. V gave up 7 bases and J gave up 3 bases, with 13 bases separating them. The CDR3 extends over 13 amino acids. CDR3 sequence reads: CASRRTTHYGYTF. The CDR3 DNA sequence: TGTGCCAGCCGCCGAACCACCCACTATGGCTACACCTTC.

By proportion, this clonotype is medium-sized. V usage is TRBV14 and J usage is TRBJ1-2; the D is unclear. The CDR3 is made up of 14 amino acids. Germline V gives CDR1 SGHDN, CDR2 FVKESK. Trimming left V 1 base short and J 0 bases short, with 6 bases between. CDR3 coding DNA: TGTGCCAGCAGCCAAGTTGGGACTAACTATGGCTACACCTTC. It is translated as CASSQVGTNYGYTF.

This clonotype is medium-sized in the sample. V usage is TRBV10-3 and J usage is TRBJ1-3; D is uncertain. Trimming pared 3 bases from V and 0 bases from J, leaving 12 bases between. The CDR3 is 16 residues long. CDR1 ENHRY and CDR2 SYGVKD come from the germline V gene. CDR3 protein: CAISDLSTGSGNTIYF. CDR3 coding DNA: TGTGCCATCAGTGACCTTTCGACGGGCTCTGGAAACACCATATATTTT.

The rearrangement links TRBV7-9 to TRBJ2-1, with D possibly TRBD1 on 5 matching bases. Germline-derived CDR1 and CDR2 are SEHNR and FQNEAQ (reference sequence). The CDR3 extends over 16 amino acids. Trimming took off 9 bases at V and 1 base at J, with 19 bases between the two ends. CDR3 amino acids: CASLQGVVRSYNEQFF. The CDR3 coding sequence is TGTGCCAGTCTACAAGGGGTGGTGAGGTCCTACAATGAGCAGTTCTTC.

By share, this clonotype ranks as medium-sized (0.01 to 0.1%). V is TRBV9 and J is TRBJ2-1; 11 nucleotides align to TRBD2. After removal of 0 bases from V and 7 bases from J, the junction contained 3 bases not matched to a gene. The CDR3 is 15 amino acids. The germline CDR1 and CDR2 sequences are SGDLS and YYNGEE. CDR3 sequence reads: CASSVGTSGSNEQFF. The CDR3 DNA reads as TGTGCCAGCAGCGTAGGTACTAGCGGGAGTAATGAGCAGTTCTTC.

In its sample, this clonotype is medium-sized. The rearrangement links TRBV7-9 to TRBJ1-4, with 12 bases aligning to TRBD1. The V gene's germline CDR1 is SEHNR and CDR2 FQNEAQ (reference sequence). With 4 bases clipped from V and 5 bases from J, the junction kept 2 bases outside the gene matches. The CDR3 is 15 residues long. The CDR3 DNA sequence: TGTGCCAGCAGCTCGGGACAGGGGGCAAATGAAAAACTGTTTTTT. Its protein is CASSSGQGANEKLFF. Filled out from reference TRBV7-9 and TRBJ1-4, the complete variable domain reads DTGVSQNPRHKITKRGQNVTFRCDPISEHNRLYWYRQTLGQGPEFLTYFQNEAQLEKSRLLSDRFSAERPKGSFSTLEIQRTEQGDSAMYLCASSSGQGANEKLFFGSGTQLSVL.

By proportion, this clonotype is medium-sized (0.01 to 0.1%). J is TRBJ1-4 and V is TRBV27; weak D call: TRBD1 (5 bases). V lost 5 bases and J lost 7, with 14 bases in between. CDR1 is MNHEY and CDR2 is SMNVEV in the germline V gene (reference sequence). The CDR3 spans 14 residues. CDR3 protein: CASSPGLRGEKLFF. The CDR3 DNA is TGTGCCAGCAGTCCGGGACTCAGAGGTGAAAAACTGTTTTTT.

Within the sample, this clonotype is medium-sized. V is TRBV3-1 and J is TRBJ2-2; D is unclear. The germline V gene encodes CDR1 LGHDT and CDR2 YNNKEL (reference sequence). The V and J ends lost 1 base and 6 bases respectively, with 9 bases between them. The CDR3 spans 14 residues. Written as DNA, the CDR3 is TGTGCCAGCAGCCAAGCCCTAGAATCCGGGGAGCTGTTTTTT. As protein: CASSQALESGELFF.

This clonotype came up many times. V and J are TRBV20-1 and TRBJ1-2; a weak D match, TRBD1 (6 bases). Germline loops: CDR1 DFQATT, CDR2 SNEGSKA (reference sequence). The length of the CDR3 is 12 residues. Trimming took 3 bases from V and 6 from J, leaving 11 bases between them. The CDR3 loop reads CSASPPGDGYTF. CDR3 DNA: TGCAGTGCTAGTCCTCCAGGGGATGGCTACACCTTC.

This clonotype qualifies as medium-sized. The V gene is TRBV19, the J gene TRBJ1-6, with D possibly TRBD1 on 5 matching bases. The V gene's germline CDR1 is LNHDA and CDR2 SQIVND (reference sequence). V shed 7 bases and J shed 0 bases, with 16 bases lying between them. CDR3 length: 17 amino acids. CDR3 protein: CASNPGPRSSYNSPLHF. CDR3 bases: TGTGCCAGTAACCCGGGACCCAGGAGCTCCTATAATTCACCCCTCCACTTT.

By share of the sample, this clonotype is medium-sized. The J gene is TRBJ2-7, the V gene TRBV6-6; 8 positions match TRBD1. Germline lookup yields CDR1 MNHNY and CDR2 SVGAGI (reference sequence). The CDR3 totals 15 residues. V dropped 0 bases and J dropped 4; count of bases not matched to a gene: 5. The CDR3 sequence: CASSYSTGEIYEQYF. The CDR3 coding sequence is TGTGCCAGCAGTTACTCGACAGGGGAAATATACGAGCAGTACTTC.